This T cell receptor beta chain emerged from a study of shared clonotypes between healthy human individuals (dated by TCRdb to 2019 to 2021). With regard to the full study: Three men and two women, aged 18 to 49 years, made up the cohort. For each donor, CD4 naive and CD4 memory were each run on three plates, CD8 naive on two plates, and CD8 memory on one plate. Blood TCR repertoires of about five healthy adults were deeply sequenced to estimate repertoire size and the extent of clonotype sharing between individuals. Libraries were prepared and TCR repertoires were sequenced by different laboratories using diverse techniques, in order to increase sequencing depth and limit assay-specific biases. Between about 0.8 and 9.5 billion PBMCs per donor were obtained by leukapheresis.

Using the deep immunoSEQ assay, multiplex PCR amplified TCR CDR3 regions from genomic DNA. Extracted genomic DNA from each cell subset was distributed evenly across all wells of several immunoSEQ 96-well plates, and each plate was treated as a replicate. Each replicate PCR for sorted subsets received 200 ng genomic DNA, equal to some 32,000 T cell genomes. Purified libraries were quantified with a Qubit 3.0 fluorometer, sized on a Bioanalyzer 2100, and re-quantified with the KAPA Library Quantification kit. A separate single-read 150-cycle Illumina NextSeq 550 flow cell was used to sequence each immunoSEQ 96-well plate. The study's own analysis went as follows. The immunoSEQ output contained only junctional sequences without quality scores, so filtering could not match that applied to full-length reads. To assign V/J genes and CDR3, sequences were annotated using PyIR, a Python wrapper for IgBLAST v1.9, with IMGT germline references. Reads were filtered out if the reads had weak V/J assignments (E-value above 1e-6), no CDR3, stop codons, out-of-frame junctions, or ambiguous translated residues. V3J clonotypes were defined as sequences sharing the same inferred V gene, J gene, and CDR3 amino acid sequence. The percentage overlap between two repertoires was calculated by dividing the number of shared unique clonotypes by the size of the smaller repertoire. Richness of each repertoire was evaluated using RTK rarefaction, the Chao1 estimator, and Recon v2.1 estimates of unobserved clonotypes. Generation probabilities for all TCRbeta clonotypes obtained by the gDNA method from a handful of donors were computed using OLGA. The immuneACCESS repertoire file appears here via TCRdb, limited to in-frame rearrangements. These files lack a portion of the clones; in checked studies, under half of the deficit traces to unresolved V genes, and the cause of the others is not known. The V and J calls and clone size are taken from that table; D and trimming were inferred from the DNA. In all, the sample holds roughly 2.5 million clones, and over 85% of those were seen once. The ten largest clones represent over 0.12% of the sample.

The donors were healthy, HIV-negative adults with no recently reported acute infections or vaccinations. All donors were Caucasian adults living in Nashville, Tennessee, USA. Magnetic negative selection was used to enrich CD4+ T cells, after which naive cells were positively selected on CD45RA and the negative fraction became the memory subset. After blood collection by leukapheresis, PBMCs were isolated using Ficoll-Histopaque density gradient centrifugation and then cryopreserved in the vapor phase of liquid nitrogen. Analytical flow cytometry was used to check the purity and quantity of every magnetically sorted T cell population. From each sorted fraction, genomic DNA was isolated and quantified by UV absorbance on a Nanodrop 2000c. What the work shows at the level of the full study, not this receptor alone: Sampling was restricted to blood, and TCR repertoires in tissue are likely to differ from TCR repertoires in blood. Based on pairwise subsampling, the degree of clonotype sharing among donors was expected to be affected by sequencing depth. Incomplete sequencing was indicated by rarefaction of sorted-subset datasets, despite the large sequencing depth. Naive subsets generally had larger estimated clonotype richness than memory subsets. Around 5.4% of naive CD4, 3.5% of naive CD8, approximately 2.2% of memory CD4, and approximately 0.39% of memory CD8 clonotypes were shared across four donors. Compared with non-shared clonotypes, the clonotypes found in all four sorted-subset donors had higher generation probabilities. The small number of donors limited the genetic and exposure-history diversity represented.

As regards this clone: It has no known antigen specificity. Per-base quality was not reported, and no clone a single base away is much larger than it.

The sample taken for sequencing was naive CD4+ T cells sorted from blood. The cell subset or site label of this sample denotes: CD45RA+ positively selected. The sequence was obtained from a man between 18 and 29 years old in good health.

The bases are TGCGCCAGCAGCCATATTTTCGTAGGGGGCAACCCTAGCAATCAGCCCCAGCATTTT. Translated, this gives CASSHIFVGGNPSNQPQHF. The receptor chain draws on TRBV4-1 and TRBJ1-5; 7 middle bases align to TRBD1. Relative to germline, V is missing 3 bases and J is missing 0 bases, with 14 bases of the junction outside any gene match. The germline V gene sets CDR1 to MGHRA and CDR2 to YSYEKL. Reading from cysteine to phenylalanine, the CDR3 counts 19 amino acids. The kept DNA is CDR3 alone, 57 bases in frame from the first base.